What follows is one T cell receptor (beta chain) and its context. This sample is drawn from a study of blood T cell repertoires in COVID-19. CDR3 length: 14 residues. Deletions cut 3 bases from V and 12 bases from J, with 22 bases between. The V gene's germline CDR1 is GTSNPN and CDR2 SVGIG (reference sequence). Method: immunoSEQ multiplex PCR; TCRdb's copy keeps in-frame clones and lacks some. The sample carries about 230,000 clones, approximately 82% recorded once. The TCR originated in a man aged 40-50 years who had recovered from COVID-19. The sequenced sample was peripheral blood. The chain links TRBV30 to TRBJ2-3, with a possible D match to TRBD2 (6 bases). This CDR3 is CAWRLGGPVTPQYF. In DNA, the CDR3 is TGTGCCTGGAGACTCGGAGGGCCCGTAACCCCCCAGTATTTT. The full variable domain, with the rest looked up from reference TRBV30 and TRBJ2-3, is SQTIHQWPATLVQPVGSPLSLECTVEGTSNPNLYWYRQAAGRGLQLLFYSVGIGQISSEVPQNLSASRPQDRQFILSSKKLLLSDSGFYLCAWRLGGPVTPQYFGPGTRLTVL.